The 28 T cell receptor beta chains listed next were all sequenced from one sample in a study of blood T cell repertoires in COVID-19. Only in-frame clones appear in the TCRdb table, and some are missing; sequencing was by immunoSEQ multiplex PCR. The table includes roughly 110,000 clones, around 90% detected once. The material sequenced was peripheral blood. The receptors were gathered from a man aged 40-55 years with active or convalescent COVID-19.

The chain links TRBV7-2 to TRBJ2-5, with 13 positions matching TRBD2. J lost 7 bases, V lost 1 base, and 6 bases had no gene match. Germline assignment: CDR1 SGHTA and CDR2 FQGNSA. The CDR3 covers 16 residues. CDR3 protein: CASSLVWTSGSGTQYF. CDR3 in DNA: TGTGCCAGCAGCTTAGTTTGGACTAGCGGGAGTGGGACCCAGTACTTC.

This clone has only one observation. The rearrangement links TRBV7-2 to TRBJ1-5, with D perhaps matching TRBD1 (6 bases). Germline CDR1 and CDR2: SGHTA and FQGNSA. The CDR3 covers 14 residues. Trimming cost V 4 bases and J 6 bases, with 13 bases left between them. CDR3 coding DNA: TGTGCCAGCAGCTCCAGACAGGTCTCTCAGCCCCAGCATTTT. Translation: CASSSRQVSQPQHF.

The CDR3 DNA reads TGCAGCGCCCAGTGGGGAGCTCAAGAGACCCAGTACTTC. Its protein product is CSAQWGAQETQYF. The V and J genes are TRBV29-1 and TRBJ2-5; the D gene is possibly TRBD2 (5 bases). CDR1 and CDR2 (germline): SQVTM, ANQGSEA. The ends were cut back, 7 bases at V and 2 bases at J, with 14 bases in the middle. The CDR3 consists of 13 residues.

The chain couples TRBV11-2 to TRBJ2-2; D is possibly TRBD2 (6 bases). V was clipped by 5 bases and J by 3 bases, with 10 bases between them. The CDR3 is made up of 14 amino acids. Germline lookup yields CDR1 SGHAT and CDR2 FQNNGV. The CDR3 sequence: CASSLGGDTGELFF. The CDR3 DNA follows: TGTGCCAGCAGCCTCGGCGGGGACACCGGGGAGCTGTTTTTT.

This clone was counted a single time. This chain uses TRBV6-6 with TRBJ1-2; 8 nucleotides line up with TRBD1. V lost 0 bases, J lost 4 bases, and 4 bases stayed unmatched. Germline V lookup: CDR1 MNHNY, CDR2 SVGAGI (reference sequence). This CDR3 contains 15 residues. CDR3 nucleotide sequence: TGTGCCAGCAGTTACTCAGGGGACAGGCCCTATGGCTACACCTTC. Translation: CASSYSGDRPYGYTF.

This clone was seen only once. This chain connects TRBV5-1 to TRBJ2-1; the match to TRBD2 covers 7 bases. Trimming took 6 bases from V and 0 from J; bases not matched to a gene: 6. Germline-derived CDR1 and CDR2 are SGHRS and YFSETQ. This CDR3 is built from 15 residues. The CDR3 DNA reads TGCGCCAGCACCTTTAGCGGGTACTCCTACAATGAGCAGTTCTTC. The encoded protein is CASTFSGYSYNEQFF.

The chain couples TRBV2 to TRBJ2-7; 8 positions match TRBD1. Germline CDR1 reads SNHLY; CDR2 reads FYNNEI. CDR3 size: 15 residues. The V and J ends lost 7 bases and 2 bases, in that order; junction bases with no gene match: 10. The CDR3 reads CASISRGLLTYEQYF. In DNA form, the CDR3 reads TGTGCCAGCATCAGCAGGGGGCTTTTAACCTACGAGCAGTACTTC. The whole variable domain, remainder taken from reference TRBV2 and TRBJ2-7, is EPEVTQTPSHQVTQMGQEVILRCVPISNHLYFYWYRQILGQKVEFLVSFYNNEISEKSEIFDDQFSVERPDGSNFTLKIRSTKLEDSAMYFCASISRGLLTYEQYFGPGTRLTVT.

There are a few counts of this clone. The chain uses TRBV7-3 and TRBJ1-2; D is undetermined. The CDR3 sequence is 15 residues long. V was shortened by 5 bases and J by 8 bases, with 21 bases between the two germline ends. Germline loops: CDR1 SGHTA, CDR2 FQGTGA. CDR3 sequence: CASSPYPGALGGYTF. In nucleotides, the CDR3 is TGTGCCAGCAGCCCATATCCGGGAGCCTTAGGGGGCTACACCTTC.

The chain links TRBV5-6 to TRBJ2-5, with D possibly matching TRBD1 (5 bases). Germline V gene data show CDR1 as SGHDT and CDR2 as YYEEEE. This CDR3 has 13 amino acids. V was pared by 6 bases and J by 5 bases, with 14 bases between. The CDR3 bases are TGTGCCAGCACTCTAGGGGAATGGGAGACCCAGTACTTC. Translation: CASTLGEWETQYF.

This chain connects TRBV6-2 or TRBV6-3 to TRBJ2-7; 7 nucleotides agree with TRBD2. The J segment lost 6 bases and the V segment lost 6 bases, leaving 11 bases of the junction unmatched. CDR1 MNHEY and CDR2 SVGEGT come from the germline V gene. The CDR3 extends over 14 amino acids. Here the CDR3 DNA reads TGTGCCAGCAGCCGTAGCGGGCCCACCGGCGAGCAGTACTTC. It yields the protein CASSRSGPTGEQYF.

The genes are TRBV5-8 and TRBJ1-5, with TRBD1 identical over 7 bases. The CDR3 runs to 15 residues. Germline V lookup: CDR1 SGHTS, CDR2 YDEGEE. The V and J ends lost 0 bases and 2 bases, in that order; junction bases with no gene match: 2. The CDR3 coding sequence is TGTGCCAGCAGCTTGGTAACAGGGGGCAATCAGCCCCAGCATTTT. Protein sequence: CASSLVTGGNQPQHF.

The rearrangement joins TRBV24-1 to TRBJ1-5, with D possibly TRBD1 on 5 matching bases. Trimming stripped 4 bases from V and 3 bases from J, with 9 bases between. CDR3 length equals 14 residues. The V gene's germline CDR1 is KGHDR and CDR2 SFDVKD. The CDR3, as DNA: TGTGCCACCAGTGAAGCGGGGGTCAATCAGCCCCAGCATTTT. The encoded protein is CATSEAGVNQPQHF.

V usage is TRBV7-9 and J usage is TRBJ2-3; a possible D gene is TRBD2 (5 bases). Trimming removed 5 bases at V and 5 bases at J, with 14 bases between. Germline V gives CDR1 SEHNR, CDR2 FQNEAQ (reference sequence). The CDR3 sequence is 14 residues long. CDR3 residues: CASSARGMGDTQYF. CDR3 nucleotide sequence: TGTGCCAGCAGCGCGCGAGGGATGGGAGATACGCAGTATTTT.

This clone was recorded only once. V gene TRBV7-2 combines with J gene TRBJ1-4, with D possibly matching TRBD1 (5 bases). With 5 bases removed from V and 7 bases from J, the gap between germline ends came to 14 bases. The CDR3 is 14 residues long. The V gene's germline CDR1 is SGHTA and CDR2 FQGNSA. This CDR3 is CASSPPGLAEKLFF. The CDR3 DNA sequence: TGTGCCAGCAGCCCACCAGGGTTAGCTGAAAAACTGTTTTTT.

The chain recombines TRBV18 with TRBJ2-3; 10 nucleotides line up with TRBD1. After removal of 3 bases from V and 1 base from J, the junction contained 10 bases not matched to a gene. Germline CDR1 is KGHSH and CDR2 is LQKENI. The CDR3 spans 18 residues. The CDR3 protein is CASSPSGTGTGGTDTQYF. CDR3 in DNA: TGTGCCAGCTCACCGAGCGGGACCGGGACAGGGGGCACAGATACGCAGTATTTT.

The chain recombines TRBV7-9 with TRBJ2-1; D perhaps matches TRBD1 (5 bases). This CDR3 has 13 residues. The V and J ends lost 11 bases and 7 bases respectively, with 18 bases between them. From germline, CDR1 is SEHNR and CDR2 FQNEAQ (reference sequence). CDR3 coding DNA: TGTGCCGGACAAGCAGCGCTGGGGAATGAGCAGTTCTTC. This sequence encodes CAGQAALGNEQFF. Looking up the rest from reference TRBV7-9 and TRBJ2-1 gives the full variable domain: DTGVSQNPRHKITKRGQNVTFRCDPISEHNRLYWYRQTLGQGPEFLTYFQNEAQLEKSRLLSDRFSAERPKGSFSTLEIQRTEQGDSAMYLCAGQAALGNEQFFGPGTRLTVL.

The J gene is TRBJ2-2, the V gene TRBV7-3; D not certain. The V and J ends lost 2 bases and 3 bases respectively, with 4 bases between them. Germline V gene lookup returns CDR1 SGHTA and CDR2 FQGTGA. The CDR3 totals 13 residues. The CDR3 DNA reads as TGTGCCAGCAGCTTATATTACACCGGGGAGCTGTTTTTT. Amino acids: CASSLYYTGELFF.

This chain uses TRBV6-6 with TRBJ1-5; 8 positions agree with TRBD1. V was pared by 6 bases and J by 7 bases, with 5 bases of the junction left unmatched. The CDR3 consists of 13 residues. CDR1 MNHNY and CDR2 SVGAGI come from the germline V gene (reference sequence). The chain's CDR3 is CASRDRVRQPQHF. CDR3 sequence (DNA): TGTGCCAGCAGGGACAGGGTGAGACAGCCCCAGCATTTT.

The J gene is TRBJ2-1, the V gene TRBV24-1; 9 positions agree with TRBD1. Looked up from germline, CDR1 is KGHDR and CDR2 is SFDVKD. This CDR3 is 14 amino acids long. V was clipped by 4 bases and J by 7 bases; unmatched bases: 4. The CDR3 nucleotides read TGTGCCACCAGTGACCTAGACAGGGGGAATGAGCAGTTCTTC. It specifies CATSDLDRGNEQFF.

This chain links TRBV28 with TRBJ1-2, with D perhaps TRBD1 (6 bases). Trimming left V 3 bases short and J 6 bases short, with 17 bases between. CDR3 length equals 15 residues. Germline lookup yields CDR1 MDHEN and CDR2 SYDVKM. CDR3 nucleotide sequence: TGTGCCAGCAGTTTCTCAGGGGAGGGGATAAATGGCTACACCTTC. This sequence encodes CASSFSGEGINGYTF.

The V call is TRBV3-1 (or the pseudogene TRBV3-2), the J call TRBJ2-2; D remains unclear. The ends were cut back, 4 bases at V and 6 bases at J, with 9 bases in the middle. This CDR3 is built from 13 residues. The germline CDR1 and CDR2 sequences are LGHDT and YNNKEL (reference sequence). For the CDR3, the DNA is TGTGCCAGCAGCCGCCAACTATCCGGGGAGCTGTTTTTT. This encodes CASSRQLSGELFF.

The chain links TRBV7-3 to TRBJ2-1; the match to TRBD2 covers 7 bases. The V segment lost 1 base and the J segment 8 bases; nucleotides outside the gene matches: 8. The CDR3 sequence is 15 residues long. The germline V gene has CDR1 SGHTA and CDR2 FQGTGA. The CDR3, as DNA: TGTGCCAGCAGCTTAAGTGGGAGGGCCGTATATGAGCAGTTCTTC. It is translated as CASSLSGRAVYEQFF.

The chain is built from TRBV5-1 and TRBJ1-6; D possibly corresponds to TRBD1 (6 bases). The length of the CDR3 is 15 residues. Trimming removed 4 bases at V and 6 bases at J, with 14 bases between. CDR1 and CDR2 (germline): SGHRS, YFSETQ. The CDR3 DNA reads TGCGCCAGCAGCCCTTCGGGACACAGTAATTCACCCCTCCACTTT. It is translated as CASSPSGHSNSPLHF.

V and J are TRBV30 and TRBJ1-2; D is unclear. Trimming took off 0 bases at V and 9 bases at J, with 11 bases between the two ends. The CDR3 loop spans 12 amino acids. Germline V gene sequence: CDR1 GTSNPN, CDR2 SVGIG (reference sequence). In DNA, the CDR3 is TGTGCCTGGAGTGTGGTCTCTGGGCGCTACACCTTC. It codes for CAWSVVSGRYTF.

The V and J genes are TRBV3-1 (or the pseudogene TRBV3-2) and TRBJ1-1; D might be TRBD1 (5 bases). V was shortened by 3 bases and J by 9 bases, with 17 bases between the two germline ends. Germline V gene sequence: CDR1 LGHDT, CDR2 YNNKEL (reference sequence). The CDR3 loop spans 14 amino acids. CDR3 nucleotides: TGTGCCAGCAGCCACACTCAGGAGGGGCAAAAAGCTTTCTTT. Protein product: CASSHTQEGQKAFF.

J is TRBJ1-2 and V is TRBV12-3 or TRBV12-4; 8 positions agree with TRBD1. V lost 5 bases and J lost 5; bases outside the gene matches: 4. This CDR3 contains 13 residues. CDR3 in amino acids: CASSPTGEYGYTF. The CDR3 coding sequence is TGTGCCAGCAGTCCGACAGGGGAGTATGGCTACACCTTC.

The V gene is TRBV6-2 or TRBV6-3, the J gene TRBJ2-4, with a possible D match to TRBD1 (6 bases). Germline-derived CDR1 and CDR2 are MNHEY and SVGEGT. V was pared by 2 bases and J by 8 bases, with 19 bases between. The CDR3 has 16 residues. The CDR3 protein is CASSYLLQTGWDIQYF. Written as DNA, the CDR3 is TGTGCCAGCAGTTACCTACTTCAGACAGGTTGGGACATTCAGTACTTC.

This clone was observed a single time. V gene TRBV14 combines with J gene TRBJ2-2; 8 bases match TRBD1. V lost 2 bases, J lost 6 bases, and 2 bases stayed unmatched. The germline gives CDR1 SGHDN, CDR2 FVKESK. The CDR3 has 14 residues. CDR3 sequence: CASSQIQGAGELFF. The CDR3 coding sequence is TGTGCCAGCAGCCAAATACAGGGGGCCGGGGAGCTGTTTTTT. Drawing the rest from reference TRBV14 and TRBJ2-2, the complete variable domain is EAGVTQFPSHSVIEKGQTVTLRCDPISGHDNLYWYRRVMGKEIKFLLHFVKESKQDESGMPNNRFLAERTGGTYSTLKVQPAELEDSGVYFCASSQIQGAGELFFGEGSRLTVL.